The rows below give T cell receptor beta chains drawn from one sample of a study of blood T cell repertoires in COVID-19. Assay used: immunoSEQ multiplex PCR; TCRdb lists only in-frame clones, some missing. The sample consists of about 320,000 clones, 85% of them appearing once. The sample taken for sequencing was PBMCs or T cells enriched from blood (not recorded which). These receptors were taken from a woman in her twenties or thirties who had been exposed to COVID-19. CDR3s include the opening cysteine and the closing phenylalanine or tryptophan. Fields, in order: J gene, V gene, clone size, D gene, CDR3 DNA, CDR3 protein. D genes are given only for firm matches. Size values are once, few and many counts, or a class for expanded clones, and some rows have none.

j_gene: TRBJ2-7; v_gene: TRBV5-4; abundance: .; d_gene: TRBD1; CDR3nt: TGTGCCAGCACAACAGGGGGCGCGGAAGAGCAGTACTTC; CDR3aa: CASTTGGAEEQYF
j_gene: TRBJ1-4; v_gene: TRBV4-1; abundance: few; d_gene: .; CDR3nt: TGCGCCAGCAGCCAAGGAGATCTACGGGAAAAACTGTTTTTT; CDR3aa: CASSQGDLREKLFF
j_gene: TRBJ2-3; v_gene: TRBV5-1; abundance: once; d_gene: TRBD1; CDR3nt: TGCGCCAGCAGCTTGGATAGTAACAGGGGTTTTGAAAGCACAGATACGCAGTATTTT; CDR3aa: CASSLDSNRGFESTDTQYF
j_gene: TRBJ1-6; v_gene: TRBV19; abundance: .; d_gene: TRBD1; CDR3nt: TGTGCCAGTAACCAGGGGGGTTCACCCCTCCACTTT; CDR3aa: CASNQGGSPLHF
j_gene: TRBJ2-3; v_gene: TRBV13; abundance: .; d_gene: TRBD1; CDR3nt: TGTGCCAGCAGCTTAGCAGGGGGCCACACAGATACGCAGTATTTT; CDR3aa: CASSLAGGHTDTQYF
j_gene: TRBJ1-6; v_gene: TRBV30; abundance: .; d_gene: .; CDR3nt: TGTGCCTGGAGTGTACCCCATCCGAGCTCCTATAATTCACCCCTCCACTTT; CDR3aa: CAWSVPHPSSYNSPLHF
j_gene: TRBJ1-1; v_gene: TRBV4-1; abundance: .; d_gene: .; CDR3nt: TGCGCCAGCACGGAGTACACAGGAAACACTGAAGCTTTCTTT; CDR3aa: CASTEYTGNTEAFF
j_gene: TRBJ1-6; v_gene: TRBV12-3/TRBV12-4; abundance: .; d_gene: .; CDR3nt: TGTGCCAGCAGTCGAGGGACACCCCTCCACTTT; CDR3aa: CASSRGTPLHF
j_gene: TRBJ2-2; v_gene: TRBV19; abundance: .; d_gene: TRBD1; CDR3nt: TGTGCCAGTAGAAGGGACAGGGTAAACACCGGGGAGCTGTTTTTT; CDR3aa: CASRRDRVNTGELFF
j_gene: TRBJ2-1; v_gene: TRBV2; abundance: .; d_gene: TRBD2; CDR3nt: TGTGCCAGCAGTGAAATATTTGGTTTGCTAGCGGGAGGCAATGAGCAGTTCTTC; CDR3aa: CASSEIFGLLAGGNEQFF
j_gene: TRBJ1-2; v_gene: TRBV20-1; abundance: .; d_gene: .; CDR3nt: TGCAGTGCTAGAATACATTATGGCTACACCTTC; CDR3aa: CSARIHYGYTF
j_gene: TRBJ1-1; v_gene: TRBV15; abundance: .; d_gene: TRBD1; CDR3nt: TGTGCCCCCTCGACAGGGTGGACTGAAGCTTTCTTT; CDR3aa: CAPSTGWTEAFF
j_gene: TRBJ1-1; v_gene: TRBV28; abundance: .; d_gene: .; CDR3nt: TGTGCCAGCCTCGGGGTTTTGAACACTGAAGCTTTCTTT; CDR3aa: CASLGVLNTEAFF
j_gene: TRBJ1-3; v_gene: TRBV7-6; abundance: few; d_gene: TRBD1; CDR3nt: TGTGCCAGCAGCTTACGTACAGGGGGGGGTGGAAACACCATATATTTT; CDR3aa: CASSLRTGGGGNTIYF
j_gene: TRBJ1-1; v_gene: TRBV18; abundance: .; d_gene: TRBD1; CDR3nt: TGTGCCAGCTCACCGGGACAGGGGAAGAACACTGAAGCTTTCTTT; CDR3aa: CASSPGQGKNTEAFF
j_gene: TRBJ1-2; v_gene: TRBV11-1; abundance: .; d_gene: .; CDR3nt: TGTGCCAGCAGCCCGTCGCGGGGTGGCTACACCTTC; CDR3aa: CASSPSRGGYTF
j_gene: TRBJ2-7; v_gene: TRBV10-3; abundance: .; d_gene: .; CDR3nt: TGTGCCATCAGTGAGACTCCGGACAGTCCTTCCTACGAGCAGTACTTC; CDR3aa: CAISETPDSPSYEQYF
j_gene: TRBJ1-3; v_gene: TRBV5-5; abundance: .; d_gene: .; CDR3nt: TGTGCCAGCAGCCCCACAGGGACTGGAAACACCATATATTTT; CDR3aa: CASSPTGTGNTIYF
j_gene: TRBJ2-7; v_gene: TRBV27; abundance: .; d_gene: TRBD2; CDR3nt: TGTGCCAGCAGTTTAACCGGGGGGGGCGGCTACGAGCAGTACTTC; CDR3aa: CASSLTGGGGYEQYF
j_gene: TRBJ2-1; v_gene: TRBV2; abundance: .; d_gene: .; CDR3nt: TGTGCCAGCAGATATGGTGCGGATGACAATGAGCAGTTCTTC; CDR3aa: CASRYGADDNEQFF
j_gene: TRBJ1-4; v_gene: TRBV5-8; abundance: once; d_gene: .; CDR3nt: TGTGCCAGCAGCCCTACGGAAAAACTGTTTTTT; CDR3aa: CASSPTEKLFF
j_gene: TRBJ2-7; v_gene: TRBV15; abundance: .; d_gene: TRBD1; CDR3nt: TGTGCCACCAGCAGACTGACTTCCGGGACAGGGTACGAGCAGTACTTC; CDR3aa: CATSRLTSGTGYEQYF
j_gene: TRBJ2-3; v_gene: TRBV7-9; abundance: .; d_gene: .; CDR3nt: TGTGCCAGCCTTGCTCAGGGTTTATCCACAGATACGCAGTATTTT; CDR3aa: CASLAQGLSTDTQYF
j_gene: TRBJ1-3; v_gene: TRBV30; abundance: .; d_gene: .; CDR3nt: TGTGCCTGGAGAAATCTAGACACCATATATTTT; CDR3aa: CAWRNLDTIYF
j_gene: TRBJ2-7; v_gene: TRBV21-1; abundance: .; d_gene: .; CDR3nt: TGTGCCAGCAGCAAATCCGGGACAGGGAGATCCCACGAGCAGTACTTC; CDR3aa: CASSKSGTGRSHEQYF
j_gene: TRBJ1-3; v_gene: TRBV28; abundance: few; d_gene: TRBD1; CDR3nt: TGTGCCAGCAACCTGGGACAGAGCTCTGGAAACACCATATATTTT; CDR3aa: CASNLGQSSGNTIYF
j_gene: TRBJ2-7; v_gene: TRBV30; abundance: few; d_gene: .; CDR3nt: TGTGCCTGGAGCGAGCCACAGCTCTACGAGCAGTACTTC; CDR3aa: CAWSEPQLYEQYF